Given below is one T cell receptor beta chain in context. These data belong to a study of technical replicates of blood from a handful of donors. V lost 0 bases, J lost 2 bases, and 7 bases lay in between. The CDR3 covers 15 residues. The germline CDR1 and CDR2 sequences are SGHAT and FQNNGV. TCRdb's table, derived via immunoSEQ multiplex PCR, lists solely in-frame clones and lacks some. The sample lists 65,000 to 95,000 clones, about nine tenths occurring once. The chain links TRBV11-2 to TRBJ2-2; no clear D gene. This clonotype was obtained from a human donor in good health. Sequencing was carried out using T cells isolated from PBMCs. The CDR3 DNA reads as TGTGCCAGCAGCTTAGATCTATTTAACACCGGGGAGCTGTTTTTT. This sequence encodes CASSLDLFNTGELFF.